Listed below are T cell receptor beta chains from one sample, sequenced in a study of cytomegalovirus exposure and HLA in healthy donors. Profiling relied on immunoSEQ multiplex PCR, and the TCRdb table lists in-frame clones only, not all of them. This sample contains 200,000 to 250,000 clones. The sequenced sample was PBMCs. All receptors come from a woman aged 25 to 39 in good health and CMV-seropositive. CDR3s include the opening cysteine and the closing phenylalanine or tryptophan. The D gene is left open where the match is weak.

>TRBJ1-4|TRBV5-1|.
TGCGCCAGCAGCTTGGACCAGGAAAAACTGTTTTTT
CASSLDQEKLFF
>TRBJ1-4|TRBV6-1|TRBD1
TGTGCCAGCGGTGTGGCCATACAGGGGTGGGATGAAAAACTGTTTTTT
CASGVAIQGWDEKLFF
>TRBJ2-5|TRBV7-9|.
TGTGCCAGCAGCTTCTTGGGGGCGGAGACCCAGTACTTC
CASSFLGAETQYF
>TRBJ1-2|TRBV7-2|.
TGTGCCAGCAGCTTAGGAGCAAACAACTATGGCTACACCTTC
CASSLGANNYGYTF
>TRBJ2-1|TRBV19|TRBD1
TGTGCCAGTAGTATTTACGGGACAGGGGTTGATGAGCAGTTCTTC
CASSIYGTGVDEQFF
>TRBJ2-3|TRBV5-1|TRBD2
TGCGCCAGCAGCCCGGGACTAGCGGGGGGGACAGATACGCAGTATTTT
CASSPGLAGGTDTQYF
>TRBJ1-1|TRBV10-3|.
TGTGCCATCAGTCACAGGGAATCGAACACTGAAGCTTTCTTT
CAISHRESNTEAFF
>TRBJ2-2|TRBV9|TRBD1
TGTGCCAGCAGCGCGTACAGGGGGTTGGCCGGGGAGCTGTTTTTT
CASSAYRGLAGELFF
>TRBJ2-2|TRBV27|TRBD1
TGTGCCAGCAGTTTCGGCCAGGGGGACACCGGGGAGCTGTTTTTT
CASSFGQGDTGELFF
>TRBJ1-6|TRBV5-4|TRBD1
TGTGCCAGCAGCTTCGCAGGGGGCGCGCGTAATTCACCCCTCCACTTT
CASSFAGGARNSPLHF
>TRBJ2-1|TRBV4-1|TRBD2
TGCGCCAGCAGCCAAGTCATAGCGGGGACTTGGGAGCAGTTCTTC
CASSQVIAGTWEQFF
>TRBJ2-7|TRBV10-3|TRBD1
TGTGCCATCAGTCCGGGACAGGGGAGCTACGAGCAGTACTTC
CAISPGQGSYEQYF
>TRBJ2-7|TRBV21-1|.
TGTGCCAGCAGCAAAGAGATGGTAGCGGCGAGCTCCTACGAGCAGTACTTC
CASSKEMVAASSYEQYF
>TRBJ2-7|TRBV5-1|TRBD1
TGCGCCAGCAGCTTGGCCGAAACGCAGGGGGCCTCCTACGAGCAGTACTTC
CASSLAETQGASYEQYF
>TRBJ2-7|TRBV4-1|.
TGCGCCAGCAGCACGATAGACAGACCCTACGAGCAGTACTTC
CASSTIDRPYEQYF
>TRBJ1-2|TRBV7-2|.
TGTGCCAGCATCCTAGGGGGAGGGTTCTATGGCTACACCTTC
CASILGGGFYGYTF
>TRBJ2-7|TRBV4-1|TRBD1
TGCGCCAGCAGCCAAGCAAACCCTCCAGGGGGCTACTACGAGCAGTACTTC
CASSQANPPGGYYEQYF
>TRBJ1-2|TRBV10-3|.
TGTGCCATCACTCGGGACAACCTCAACTATGGCTACACCTTC
CAITRDNLNYGYTF
>TRBJ2-3|TRBV6-5|.
TGTGCCAGCAGTCCCTATATCCCGGGGGATACGCAGTATTTT
CASSPYIPGDTQYF
>TRBJ2-1|TRBV29-1|.
TGCAGCGCCCTCCGGGACTTAACCTACAATGAGCAGTTCTTC
CSALRDLTYNEQFF
>TRBJ1-2|TRBV19|.
TGTGCCACCGGCCTCGGGCAGGGACAATATGGCTACACCTTC
CATGLGQGQYGYTF
>TRBJ1-6|TRBV4-3|.
TGCGCCAGCAGCCAAGAGACGTCTCAGGTCCTATATAATTCACCCCTCCACTTT
CASSQETSQVLYNSPLHF
>TRBJ1-3|TRBV28|.
TGTGCCAGCAGTCAAGCCTCAGGGACTGGAAACACCATATATTTT
CASSQASGTGNTIYF
>TRBJ1-5|TRBV27|.
TGTGCCAGCAGTTTTGGAGGGAATCAGCCCCAGCATTTT
CASSFGGNQPQHF
>TRBJ1-1|TRBV10-3|.
TGTGCCATCAGTCAATCCCTCGACAGGATGCTTGAAGCTTTCTTT
CAISQSLDRMLEAFF
>TRBJ2-3|TRBV11-2|TRBD2
TGTGCCAGCAGCTTATCCCTAGCGGGGGGAGATACGCAGTATTTT
CASSLSLAGGDTQYF
>TRBJ2-3|TRBV30|TRBD2
TGTGCCTTCCTTAGACTAGCGGGAGTAGATACGCAGTATTTT
CAFLRLAGVDTQYF
>TRBJ2-2|TRBV13|TRBD2
TGTGCCAGCAGCTTAAAAAGGCGGGGGGGCCGGGACACCGGGGAGCTGTTTTTT
CASSLKRRGGRDTGELFF
>TRBJ1-5|TRBV6-4|TRBD1
TGTGCCAGCAGTGACTTGGACAGGGAAAGTCAGCCCCAGCATTTT
CASSDLDRESQPQHF
>TRBJ1-2|TRBV19|TRBD1
TGTGCCAGTAGTATAGGCGGGACAGGGGGCTATGGCTACACCTTC
CASSIGGTGGYGYTF
>TRBJ1-4|TRBV4-1|.
TGCGCCAGCAGCCAAGTCTCAGGGACAACTAATGAAAAACTGTTTTTT
CASSQVSGTTNEKLFF
>TRBJ2-1|TRBV5-8|TRBD1
TGTGCCAGCAAGTTGACAGGGGGCACCTACAATGAGCAGTTCTTC
CASKLTGGTYNEQFF
>TRBJ1-2|TRBV12-5|.
TGTGCTAGTGGTTTGGTACCGTCAGGGCAAAACTATGGCTACACCTTC
CASGLVPSGQNYGYTF
>TRBJ1-1|TRBV25-1|.
TGTGCCAGCAGTCGCGGACACGGTGAAGCTTTCTTT
CASSRGHGEAFF
>TRBJ2-2|TRBV2|.
TGTGCCAGCAGTGAAACCCGGGTTCAACCGGGGTTCGGGGAGCTGTTTTTT
CASSETRVQPGFGELFF